The next 9 T cell receptor beta chains were all read from a single sample in a study of a mutant IDH1 vaccine in newly diagnosed glioma. The data were produced by immunoSEQ multiplex PCR, yet TCRdb's version contains in-frame clones alone and is incomplete. The repertoire consists of 60,000 to 75,000 clones, with around 83% occurring once and the leading ten covering approximately 4.2%. The time point is: baseline, week 1 (first vaccination visit). Documented treatment: pre-vaccination baseline after standard-of-care therapy. This specimen consisted of peripheral blood mononuclear cells (PBMCs), obtained from a glioma patient treated with radiotherapy, temozolomide or both. These receptor sequences come from a woman aged 18-29 years with glioma. Some clones in this sample may be carry-over from other donors' samples.

The chain combines TRBV6-5 with TRBJ1-2; a possible D gene is TRBD1 (6 bases). From germline, CDR1 is MNHEY and CDR2 SVGAGI. The CDR3 is 14 residues long. V dropped 5 bases and J dropped 3 bases, with 13 bases sitting between them. The CDR3 DNA is TGTGCCAGCAGTGGCGGGGGCGCGGACTATGGCTACACCTTC. It codes for CASSGGGADYGYTF.

The J gene is TRBJ2-4, the V gene TRBV4-1; the D call may be TRBD1 or TRBD2 (5 bases each). Germline CDR1 is MGHRA and CDR2 is YSYEKL. The V gene lost 4 bases and the J gene lost 8 bases, with 18 bases spanning the gap. This CDR3 has 15 residues. CDR3 sequence: CASSPTRSRGDIQYF. The CDR3 DNA sequence: TGCGCCAGCAGCCCAACTAGGTCAAGAGGGGACATTCAGTACTTC.

V and J are TRBV6-1 and TRBJ1-2; TRBD1 might be the D (5 bases). Germline loops: CDR1 MNHNS, CDR2 SASEGT. The CDR3 is 17 residues long. V lost 2 bases to trimming and J lost 3 bases, with 19 bases between them. In nucleotides, the CDR3 is TGTGCCAGCAGTGAAACAAGTAGGGGCGCAACCTACTATGGCTACACCTTC. As protein: CASSETSRGATYYGYTF.

The chain has TRBV27 and TRBJ2-7; no clear D gene. CDR3 size: 13 residues. The germline gives CDR1 MNHEY, CDR2 SMNVEV (reference sequence). V gave up 2 bases and J gave up 4 bases, with 9 bases separating them. The CDR3 DNA reads TGTGCCAGCAGTTTAGGACCTGAGTACGAGCAGTACTTC. Translating it yields CASSLGPEYEQYF.

The DNA of the CDR3 is TGTGCCAGTAAACGGGGACTTCTCGAATTTACAGATACGCAGTATTTT. As protein: CASKRGLLEFTDTQYF. The chain uses TRBV19 and TRBJ2-3; tentative D call: TRBD2 (6 bases). The V and J ends lost 7 bases and 3 bases respectively, with 20 bases between them. Germline CDR1 LNHDA, CDR2 SQIVND (reference sequence). The CDR3 runs to 16 residues.

This rearrangement joins TRBV6-5 to TRBJ2-2; 7 nucleotides align to TRBD1. There are 14 residues in the CDR3. V gave up 6 bases and J gave up 6 bases; unmatched junction bases: 7. In germline, CDR1 is MNHEY, CDR2 SVGAGI. The CDR3 sequence: CASRRRQGPGELFF. CDR3 nucleotides: TGTGCCAGCAGGAGAAGACAGGGTCCCGGGGAGCTGTTTTTT.

The CDR3 sequence is CACLELGAGYTF. The CDR3 bases are TGTGCCTGCCTCGAACTGGGGGCGGGCTACACCTTC. The V gene is TRBV30, the J gene TRBJ1-2, with D possibly being TRBD1 (6 bases). Germline loops: CDR1 GTSNPN, CDR2 SVGIG (reference sequence). The CDR3 length is 12 residues. Trimming pared 6 bases from V and 8 bases from J, leaving 16 bases between.

This chain uses TRBV2 with TRBJ2-7; 15 positions agree with TRBD2. CDR3 size: 15 residues. Germline CDR1 SNHLY, CDR2 FYNNEI. V gave up 6 bases and J gave up 4 bases; unmatched junction bases: 4. This CDR3 is CASRGTSGRSYEQYF. As DNA, the CDR3 is TGTGCCAGCAGAGGGACTAGCGGGAGGTCGTACGAGCAGTACTTC.

This clone has a handful of counts. The chain is built from TRBV5-6 and TRBJ1-1, with D possibly matching TRBD1 (5 bases). The V and J ends lost 2 bases and 4 bases respectively, with 6 bases between them. The CDR3 is 12 residues long. Germline CDR1 and CDR2: SGHDT and YYEEEE. Written as DNA, the CDR3 is TGTGCCAGCAGCTTTAGGGGCACTGAAGCTTTCTTT. Encoded protein: CASSFRGTEAFF.